The 23 T cell receptor beta chains listed next were all sequenced from one sample in a study of blood T cells in healthy people across ages. Alongside a J-beta primer mix, a sample-barcoded 5' primer served in a second PCR lasting roughly 6 to 11 cycles. Using its own MiXCR run on the 5' RACE reads, TCRdb lists one record per CDR3 protein. The table shows roughly 1,000,000 distinct CDR3 sequences, with 20% to 25% occurring only once. The same data also contributed to another study, on T cells of mothers and their children.

Sequencing was done on a sample of blood. The source of these receptors is a girl aged 2 to 10 in good health.

In its sample, this clonotype was seen a few times. The chain employs TRBV9 and TRBJ2-4; possible D gene TRBD2, 6 bases. Germline lookup yields CDR1 SGDLS and CDR2 YYNGEE. V was shortened by 0 bases and J by 8 bases, with 12 bases between the two germline ends. CDR3 size: 14 residues. The chain's CDR3 is CASSVGGGTDIQYF. CDR3 in DNA: TGTGCCAGCAGCGTAGGTGGAGGGACGGACATTCAGTACTTC. Filled out from reference TRBV9 and TRBJ2-4, the complete variable domain reads DSGVTQTPKHLITATGQRVTLRCSPRSGDLSVYWYQQSLDQGLQFLIQYYNGEERAKGNILERFSAQQFPDLHSELNLSSLELGDSALYFCASSVGGGTDIQYFGAGTRLSVL.

The rearrangement joins TRBV29-1 to TRBJ2-5, with D unresolved. Trimming removed 4 bases at V and 2 bases at J, with 14 bases between. There are 14 residues in the CDR3. Germline-derived CDR1 and CDR2 are SQVTM and ANQGSEA. The CDR3 DNA is TGCAGCGTTGTTAAGGTTGAAATGCAAGAGACCCAGTACTTC. This translates into CSVVKVEMQETQYF. The variable domain in full, completed from reference TRBV29-1 and TRBJ2-5, reads SAVISQKPSRDICQRGTSLTIQCQVDSQVTMMFWYRQQPGQSLTLIATANQGSEATYESGFVIDKFPISRPNLTFSTLTVSNMSPEDSSIYLCSVVKVEMQETQYFGPGTRLLVL.

J is TRBJ2-1 and V is TRBV12-3 or TRBV12-4; tentatively, D is TRBD2 (6 bases). V was trimmed by 4 bases and J by 9 bases, leaving 16 bases between them. The CDR3 consists of 14 residues. The CDR3 bases are TGTGCCAGCAGTTCGGGACTTTCTCCGGCTGAGCAGTTCTTC. Amino acid sequence: CASSSGLSPAEQFF.

This rearrangement joins TRBV29-1 to TRBJ1-4, with TRBD1 matching 8 bases. Germline trimming cut 4 bases from V and 2 bases from J; bases unmatched to any gene: 9. Germline CDR1 and CDR2: SQVTM and ANQGSEA. This CDR3 has 16 amino acids. This CDR3 reads CSVVNVSGGTNEKLFF. CDR3 DNA: TGCAGCGTTGTCAATGTTTCAGGGGGCACTAATGAAAAACTGTTTTTT.

This clonotype was observed many times. The genes are TRBV21-1 and TRBJ1-6; TRBD1, the D gene given by the table, was not confirmed from the DNA. TRBV21-1 is a listed pseudogene. The CDR3 contains 18 residues. CDR3 coding DNA: TGTGCCAGCAGCAAAACCCCCGACCGCCAGATCCTTAATTCACCCCTCCACTTT. Translation gives CASSKTPDRQILNSPLHF.

In this sample, this clonotype turned up a few times. The CDR3 DNA reads as TGCGCCAGCAGCCAACCAGGGGGCATCTACAATGAGCAGTTCTTC. This encodes CASSQPGGIYNEQFF. The chain has TRBV4-1 and TRBJ2-1, with TRBD1 matching over 8 bases. The CDR3 has 15 residues. The J segment lost 3 bases and the V segment lost 2 bases, leaving 3 bases of the junction unmatched. Germline assignment: CDR1 MGHRA and CDR2 YSYEKL.

The gene calls are TRBV2 and TRBJ2-5, with 7 bases fitting TRBD2. The junction had 15 bases not matched to a gene; V was cut back by 4 bases and J by 4 bases. Germline V lookup: CDR1 SNHLY, CDR2 FYNNEI. The CDR3 consists of 17 residues. The CDR3 reads CASSGNLAVLGGETQYF. Here the CDR3 DNA reads TGTGCCAGCAGTGGAAATCTAGCGGTACTTGGGGGAGAGACCCAGTACTTC.

The chain has TRBV19 and TRBJ1-1; 7 nucleotides match TRBD1. The germline CDR1 and CDR2 sequences are LNHDA and SQIVND (reference sequence). V dropped 0 bases and J dropped 1; count of bases not matched to a gene: 5. This CDR3 has 16 residues. CDR3 sequence: CASSIDAQGGNTEAFF. CDR3 bases: TGTGCCAGTAGTATAGACGCCCAGGGGGGGAACACTGAAGCTTTCTTT.

V usage is TRBV24-1 and J usage is TRBJ2-7; D is perhaps TRBD1 (5 bases). This CDR3 is built from 12 residues. V was cut by 4 bases and J by 6 bases, with 9 bases left in between. CDR1 is KGHDR, CDR2 SFDVKD, per germline. The CDR3 DNA reads as TGTGCCACCAGTGAGCTAGGGGTCGAGCAGTACTTC. It codes for CATSELGVEQYF.

This clonotype was counted only a few times. V and J are TRBV29-1 and TRBJ1-2, with TRBD1 matching 8 bases. Germline values: CDR1 SQVTM, CDR2 ANQGSEA. V lost 4 bases to trimming and J lost 1 base; unmatched junction nucleotides: 2. The CDR3 totals 13 residues. The CDR3 nucleotides are TGCAGCGTTGCGACAGGGGATAACTATGGCTACACCTTC. Amino acid sequence: CSVATGDNYGYTF.

The rearrangement joins TRBV10-3 to TRBJ1-4, with D unresolved. Germline CDR1 ENHRY, CDR2 SYGVKD. The V gene lost 3 bases and the J gene lost 7 bases, with 9 bases spanning the gap. The CDR3 loop spans 13 amino acids. The CDR3 coding sequence is TGTGCCATCAGTGAAATCGAGCGTGAAAAACTGTTTTTT. This codes for CAISEIEREKLFF.

The J gene is TRBJ2-2, the V gene TRBV5-5; either TRBD1 or TRBD2 may fit D (5 bases each). Germline assignment: CDR1 SGHKS and CDR2 YYEKEE (reference sequence). V lost 2 bases to trimming and J lost 1 base, with 12 bases between them. The CDR3 contains 16 residues. CDR3 sequence (DNA): TGTGCCAGCAGCTTCGGGGCAGAGGGGAACACCGGGGAGCTGTTTTTT. Its protein is CASSFGAEGNTGELFF.

CDR3 amino acids: CASLGRTSGYNEQFF. The DNA for the CDR3 is TGTGCCAGCCTGGGACGAACTAGCGGCTACAATGAGCAGTTCTTC. The chain combines TRBV2 with TRBJ2-1, with 8 bases identical to TRBD2. The ends lost 8 bases at V and 3 bases at J; junction bases unmatched: 9. Germline lookup yields CDR1 SNHLY and CDR2 FYNNEI. This CDR3 contains 15 residues.

This chain uses TRBV12-3 or TRBV12-4 with TRBJ2-1, with D possibly matching TRBD1 (6 bases). V lost 1 base and J lost 3, with 10 bases in between. CDR3 length: 15 amino acids. CDR3 loop: CASSLEDSVYNEQFF. CDR3 bases: TGTGCCAGCAGTTTAGAGGACAGTGTCTACAATGAGCAGTTCTTC.

This clonotype was seen only a few times. This rearrangement joins TRBV6-1 to TRBJ2-5; D is unresolved. V lost 3 bases to trimming and J lost 3 bases, with 5 bases between them. The V gene's germline CDR1 is MNHNS and CDR2 SASEGT. The CDR3 is made up of 12 amino acids. CDR3 amino acids: CASSELEETQYF. The CDR3 nucleotides are TGTGCCAGCAGTGAGTTGGAAGAGACCCAGTACTTC.

This chain connects TRBV12-3 or TRBV12-4 to TRBJ1-4, with D unresolved. Trimming left V 3 bases short and J 7 bases short, with 9 bases between. CDR3 size: 13 residues. CDR3 loop: CASSLGKSEKLFF. The CDR3 DNA reads TGTGCCAGCAGTTTGGGGAAGTCTGAAAAACTGTTTTTT.

This clonotype was seen many times. The junction departs from germline at one end; a sequencing error may be responsible. The chain has TRBV12-3 or TRBV12-4 and TRBJ1-5, with 7 bases identical to TRBD1. This CDR3 has 13 amino acids. The CDR3 sequence: CASSLGGYQPQHF. The CDR3 bases are TGTGCCAGCAGCTTAGGGGGCTATCAGCCCCAGCATTTT.

V gene TRBV5-1 combines with J gene TRBJ1-6; D is uncertain. Trimming took 3 bases from V and 10 from J, leaving 14 bases between them. The V gene's germline CDR1 is SGHRS and CDR2 YFSETQ. This CDR3 region has 14 residues. CDR3 DNA sequence: TGCGCCAGCAGCTCGGAATCCCTGGTATCACCCCTCCACTTT. This codes for CASSSESLVSPLHF.

The gene calls are TRBV28 and TRBJ1-2; D perhaps matches TRBD1 (6 bases). CDR3 size: 16 residues. V lost 6 bases and J lost 5, with 22 bases in between. CDR1 is MDHEN, CDR2 SYDVKM, per germline. The DNA for the CDR3 is TGTGCCAGCAGCTTAGCTTCGGGACAACCACTTTATGGCTACACCTTC. Translation gives CASSLASGQPLYGYTF.

This chain joins TRBV4-1 and TRBJ2-1; 7 bases are shared with TRBD1. The CDR3 loop spans 14 amino acids. V lost 0 bases to trimming and J lost 10 bases; unmatched junction nucleotides: 6. The germline V gene has CDR1 MGHRA and CDR2 YSYEKL. CDR3 nucleotide sequence: TGCGCCAGCAGCCAAGAGACAGGGTCGGACGAGCAGTTCTTC. It translates to CASSQETGSDEQFF.

A few counts support this clonotype. The CDR3 coding sequence is TGCAGCGCTCGGAAAGGGGGCCGAGAGCAGTACTTC. Its translation: CSARKGGREQYF. The rearrangement joins TRBV29-1 to TRBJ2-5, with 7 bases identical to TRBD1. Germline CDR1 SQVTM, CDR2 ANQGSEA. V trimming: 7 bases; J trimming: 11 bases; junction bases outside the gene matches: 13. This CDR3 has 12 amino acids.

This rearrangement joins TRBV28 to TRBJ2-2; 12 nucleotides align to TRBD2. This CDR3 spans 15 amino acids. The trim removed 3 bases at V and 6 bases at J, leaving 2 bases unmatched. Germline lookup yields CDR1 MDHEN and CDR2 SYDVKM. CDR3 amino acids: CASSFLAGGPGELFF. In DNA, the CDR3 is TGTGCCAGCAGTTTTCTAGCGGGGGGGCCCGGGGAGCTGTTTTTT.

This clonotype was seen a handful of times. V and J are TRBV11-2 and TRBJ2-6; no clear D. V shed 2 bases and J shed 2 bases, with 13 bases lying between them. Germline V gene lookup returns CDR1 SGHAT and CDR2 FQNNGV. The length of the CDR3 is 17 residues. CDR3 nucleotides: TGTGCCAGCAGCTTATTATTCGGAGAAACTGGGGCCAACGTCCTGACTTTC. Translated: CASSLLFGETGANVLTF.